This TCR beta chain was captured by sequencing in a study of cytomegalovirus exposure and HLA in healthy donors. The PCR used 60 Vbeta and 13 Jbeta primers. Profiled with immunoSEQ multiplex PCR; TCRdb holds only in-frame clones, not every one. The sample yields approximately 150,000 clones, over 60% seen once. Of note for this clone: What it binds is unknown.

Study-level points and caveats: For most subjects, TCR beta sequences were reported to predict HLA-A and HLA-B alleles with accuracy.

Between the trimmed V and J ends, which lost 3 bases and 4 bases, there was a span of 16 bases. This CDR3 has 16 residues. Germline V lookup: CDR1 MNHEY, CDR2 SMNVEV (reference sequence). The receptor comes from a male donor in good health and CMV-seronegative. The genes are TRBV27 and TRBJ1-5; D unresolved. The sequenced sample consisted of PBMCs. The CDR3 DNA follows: TGTGCCAGCAGTTTGGTTTATGGGAGGATGAATCAGCCCCAGCATTTT. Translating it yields CASSLVYGRMNQPQHF.